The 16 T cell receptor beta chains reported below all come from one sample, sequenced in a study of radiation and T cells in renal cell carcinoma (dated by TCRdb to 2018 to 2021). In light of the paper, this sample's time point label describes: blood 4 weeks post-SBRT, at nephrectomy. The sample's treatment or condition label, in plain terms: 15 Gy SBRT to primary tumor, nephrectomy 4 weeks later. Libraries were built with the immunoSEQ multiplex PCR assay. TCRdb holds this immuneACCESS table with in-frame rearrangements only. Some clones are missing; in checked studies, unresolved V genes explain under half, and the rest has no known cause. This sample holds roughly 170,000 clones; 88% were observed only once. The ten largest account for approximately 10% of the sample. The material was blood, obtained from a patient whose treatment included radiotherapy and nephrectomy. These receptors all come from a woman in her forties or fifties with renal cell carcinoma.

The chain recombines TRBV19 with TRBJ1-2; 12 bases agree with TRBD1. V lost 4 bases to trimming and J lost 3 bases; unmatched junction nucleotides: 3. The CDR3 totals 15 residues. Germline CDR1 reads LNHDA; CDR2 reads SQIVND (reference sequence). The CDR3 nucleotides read TGTGCCAGTAGTAGAGGGACAGGGGGCGACTATGGCTACACCTTC. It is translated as CASSRGTGGDYGYTF.

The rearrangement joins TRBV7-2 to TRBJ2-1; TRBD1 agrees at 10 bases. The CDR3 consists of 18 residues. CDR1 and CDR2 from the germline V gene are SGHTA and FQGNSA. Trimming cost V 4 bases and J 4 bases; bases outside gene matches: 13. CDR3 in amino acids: CASSSRVGTGAAYNEQFF. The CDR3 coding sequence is TGTGCCAGCAGCTCCCGGGTGGGGACAGGGGCCGCATACAATGAGCAGTTCTTC.

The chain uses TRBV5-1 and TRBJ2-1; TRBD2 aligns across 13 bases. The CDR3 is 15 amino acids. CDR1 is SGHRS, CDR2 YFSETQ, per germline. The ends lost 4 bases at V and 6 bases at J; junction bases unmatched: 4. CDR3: CASSNRLAGGNEQFF. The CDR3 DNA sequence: TGCGCCAGCAGCAACAGACTAGCGGGAGGCAATGAGCAGTTCTTC.

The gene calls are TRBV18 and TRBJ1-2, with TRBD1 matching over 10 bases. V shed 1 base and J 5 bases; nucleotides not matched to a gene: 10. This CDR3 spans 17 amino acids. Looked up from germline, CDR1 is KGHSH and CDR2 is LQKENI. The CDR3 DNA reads TGTGCCAGCTCACCACGATTGAAGACAGGGGGCAAGTATGGCTACACCTTC. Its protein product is CASSPRLKTGGKYGYTF. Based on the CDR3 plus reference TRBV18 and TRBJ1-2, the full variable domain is NAGVMQNPRHLVRRRGQEARLRCSPMKGHSHVYWYRQLPEEGLKFMVYLQKENIIDESGMPKERFSAEFPKEGPSILRIQQVVRGDSAAYFCASSPRLKTGGKYGYTFGSGTRLTVV.

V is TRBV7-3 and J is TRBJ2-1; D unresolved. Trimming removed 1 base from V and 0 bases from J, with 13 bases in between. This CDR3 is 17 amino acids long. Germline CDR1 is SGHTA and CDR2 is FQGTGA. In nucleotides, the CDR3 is TGTGCCAGCAGCTTAAGGACCCGACCCGGCTCCTACAATGAGCAGTTCTTC. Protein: CASSLRTRPGSYNEQFF.

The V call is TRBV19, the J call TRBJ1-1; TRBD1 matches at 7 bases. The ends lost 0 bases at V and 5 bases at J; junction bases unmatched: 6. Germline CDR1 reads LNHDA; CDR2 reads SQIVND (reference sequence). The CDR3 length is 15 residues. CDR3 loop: CASSIDGQVGTEAFF. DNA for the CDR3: TGTGCCAGTAGTATAGACGGACAGGTCGGAACTGAAGCTTTCTTT.

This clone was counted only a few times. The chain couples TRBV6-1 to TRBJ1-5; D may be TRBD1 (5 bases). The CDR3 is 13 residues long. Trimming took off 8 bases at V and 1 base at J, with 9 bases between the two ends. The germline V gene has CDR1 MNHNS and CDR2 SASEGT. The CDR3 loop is CASGAESNQPQHF. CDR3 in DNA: TGTGCCAGCGGGGCTGAGAGCAATCAGCCCCAGCATTTT.

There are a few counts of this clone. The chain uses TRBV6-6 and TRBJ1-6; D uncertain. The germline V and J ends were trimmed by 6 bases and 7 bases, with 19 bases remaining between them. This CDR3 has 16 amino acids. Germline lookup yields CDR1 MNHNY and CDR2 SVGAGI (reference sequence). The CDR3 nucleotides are TGTGCCAGCAGCCGTGAATTGCTCCTGGGGAATTCACCCCTCCACTTT. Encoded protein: CASSRELLLGNSPLHF.

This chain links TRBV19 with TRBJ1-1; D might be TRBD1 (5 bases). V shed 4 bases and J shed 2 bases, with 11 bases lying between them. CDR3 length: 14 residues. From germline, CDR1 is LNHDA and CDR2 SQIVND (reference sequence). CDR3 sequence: CASSTRDVNTEAFF. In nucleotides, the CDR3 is TGTGCCAGTAGTACCCGGGACGTAAACACTGAAGCTTTCTTT. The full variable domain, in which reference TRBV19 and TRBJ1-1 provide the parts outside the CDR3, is DGGITQSPKYLFRKEGQNVTLSCEQNLNHDAMYWYRQDPGQGLRLIYYSQIVNDFQKGDIAEGYSVSREKKESFPLTVTSAQKNPTAFYLCASSTRDVNTEAFFGQGTRLTVV.

In DNA form, the CDR3 reads TGTGCCAGCAGCTTCGGAGGACAGGGGGCTTCAGAGACCCAGTACTTC. It translates to CASSFGGQGASETQYF. The chain combines TRBV7-9 with TRBJ2-5; 11 bases are shared with TRBD1. Germline lookup yields CDR1 SEHNR and CDR2 FQNEAQ (reference sequence). This CDR3 region has 16 residues. After removal of 3 bases from V and 4 bases from J, the junction contained 7 bases not matched to a gene.

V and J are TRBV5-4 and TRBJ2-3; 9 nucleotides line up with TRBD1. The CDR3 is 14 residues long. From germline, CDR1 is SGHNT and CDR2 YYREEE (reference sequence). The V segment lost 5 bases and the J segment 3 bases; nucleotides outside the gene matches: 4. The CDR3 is CASRRDRVTDTQYF. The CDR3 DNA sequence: TGTGCCAGCAGACGGGACAGGGTGACAGATACGCAGTATTTT.

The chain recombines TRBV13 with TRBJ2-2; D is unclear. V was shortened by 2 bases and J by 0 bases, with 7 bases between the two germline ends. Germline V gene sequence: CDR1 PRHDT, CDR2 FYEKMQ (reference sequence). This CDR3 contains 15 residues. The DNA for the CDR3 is TGTGCCAGCAGCTTATGGCTAGCGAACACCGGGGAGCTGTTTTTT. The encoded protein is CASSLWLANTGELFF.

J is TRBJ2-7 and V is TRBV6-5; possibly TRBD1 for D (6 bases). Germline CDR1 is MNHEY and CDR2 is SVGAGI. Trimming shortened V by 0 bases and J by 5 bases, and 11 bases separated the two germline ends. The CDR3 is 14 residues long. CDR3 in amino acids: CASSYSTGRDEQYF. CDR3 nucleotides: TGTGCCAGCAGTTACTCTACAGGGAGAGACGAGCAGTACTTC.

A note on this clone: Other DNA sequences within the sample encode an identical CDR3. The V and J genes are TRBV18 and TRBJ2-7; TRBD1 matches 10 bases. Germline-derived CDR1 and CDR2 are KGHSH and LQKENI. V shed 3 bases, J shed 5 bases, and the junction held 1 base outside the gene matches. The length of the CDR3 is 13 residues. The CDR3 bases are TGTGCCAGCTCACCCGGACAGGGGGACGAGCAGTACTTC. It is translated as CASSPGQGDEQYF.

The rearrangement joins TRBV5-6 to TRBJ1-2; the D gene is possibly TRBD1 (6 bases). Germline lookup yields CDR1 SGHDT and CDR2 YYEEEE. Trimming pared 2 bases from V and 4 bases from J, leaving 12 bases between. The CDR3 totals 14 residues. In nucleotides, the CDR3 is TGTGCCAGCAGCTTACAGGGTGAGATCTATGGCTACACCTTC. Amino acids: CASSLQGEIYGYTF.

CDR3: CASSLGAAGGSYNEQFF. For the CDR3, the DNA is TGTGCCAGCAGCTTGGGAGCGGCGGGGGGGTCCTACAATGAGCAGTTCTTC. V gene TRBV5-6 combines with J gene TRBJ2-1; 9 bases fit TRBD2. The length of the CDR3 is 17 residues. Trimming removed 0 bases from V and 1 base from J; junction bases left unmatched: 5. In germline, CDR1 is SGHDT, CDR2 YYEEEE.